This T cell receptor (beta chain) was found in a study of cytomegalovirus exposure and HLA in healthy donors. The CDR3 loop spans 16 amino acids. V shed 4 bases and J 1 base; nucleotides not matched to a gene: 4. Germline-derived CDR1 and CDR2 are MNHEY and SMNVEV (reference sequence). Vbeta (60) and Jbeta (13) primers were used in the PCR. Some clones are missing from TCRdb's copy, which holds only in-frame ones; the method was immunoSEQ multiplex PCR. The sample has 200,000 or so clones, and its top ten clones hold less than 0.9%. The study's findings and limits: A later analysis found that most CMV-associated TCR beta chains appeared HLA-restricted.

Regarding this clone: Antigen: not known.

J is TRBJ2-2 and V is TRBV27, with 9 bases identical to TRBD2. The sequenced material came from PBMCs. This clonotype originated in a boy between 5 and 17 years old in good health and CMV-seronegative. For the CDR3, the DNA is TGTGCCAGCAGTTCGTTTAGCGGGGGGAACACCGGGGAGCTGTTTTTT. Translated: CASSSFSGGNTGELFF.